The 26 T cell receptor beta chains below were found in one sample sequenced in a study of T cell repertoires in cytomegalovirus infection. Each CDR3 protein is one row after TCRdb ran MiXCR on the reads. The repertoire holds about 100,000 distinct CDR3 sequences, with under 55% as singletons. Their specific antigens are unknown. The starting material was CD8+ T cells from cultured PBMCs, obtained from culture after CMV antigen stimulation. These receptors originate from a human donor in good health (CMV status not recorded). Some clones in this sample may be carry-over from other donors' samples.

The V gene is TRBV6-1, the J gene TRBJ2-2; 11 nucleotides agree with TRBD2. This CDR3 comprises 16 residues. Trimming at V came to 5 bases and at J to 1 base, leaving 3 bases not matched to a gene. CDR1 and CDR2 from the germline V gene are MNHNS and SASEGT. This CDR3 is CASSWGLAVNTGELFF. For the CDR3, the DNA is TGTGCCAGCAGTTGGGGACTAGCGGTGAACACCGGGGAGCTGTTTTTT.

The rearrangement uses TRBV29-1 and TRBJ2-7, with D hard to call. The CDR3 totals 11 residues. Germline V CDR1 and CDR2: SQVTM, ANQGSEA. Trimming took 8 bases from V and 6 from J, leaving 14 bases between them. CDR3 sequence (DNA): TGCAGCTCAGGAGACGGGCGCGAGCAGTACTTC. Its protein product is CSSGDGREQYF.

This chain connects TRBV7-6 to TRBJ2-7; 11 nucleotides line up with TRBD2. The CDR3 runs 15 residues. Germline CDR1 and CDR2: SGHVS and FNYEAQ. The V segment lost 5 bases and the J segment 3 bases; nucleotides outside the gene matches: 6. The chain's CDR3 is CASSHIAGGVYEQYF. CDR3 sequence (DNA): TGTGCCAGCAGCCATATAGCGGGGGGGGTCTACGAGCAGTACTTC.

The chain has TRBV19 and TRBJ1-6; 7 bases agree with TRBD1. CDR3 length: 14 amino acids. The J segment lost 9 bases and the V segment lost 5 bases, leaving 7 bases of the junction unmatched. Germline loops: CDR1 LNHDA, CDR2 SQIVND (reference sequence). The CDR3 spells CASSLQGRSSPLHF. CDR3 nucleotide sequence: TGTGCCAGTAGTCTACAGGGGAGGAGTTCACCCCTCCACTTT.

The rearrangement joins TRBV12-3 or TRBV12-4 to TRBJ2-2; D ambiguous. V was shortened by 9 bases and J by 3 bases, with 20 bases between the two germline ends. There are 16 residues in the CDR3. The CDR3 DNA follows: TGTGCCAGTACGCCAGAAGGGATCGGTGACACCGGGGAGCTGTTTTTT. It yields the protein CASTPEGIGDTGELFF.

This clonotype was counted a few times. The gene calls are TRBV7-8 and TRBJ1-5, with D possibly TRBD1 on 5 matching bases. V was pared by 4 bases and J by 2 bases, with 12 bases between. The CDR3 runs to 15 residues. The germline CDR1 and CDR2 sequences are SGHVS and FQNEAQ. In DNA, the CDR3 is TGTGCCAGCAGCTCCCAAGTGACAGGCAATCAGCCCCAGCATTTT. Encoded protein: CASSSQVTGNQPQHF.

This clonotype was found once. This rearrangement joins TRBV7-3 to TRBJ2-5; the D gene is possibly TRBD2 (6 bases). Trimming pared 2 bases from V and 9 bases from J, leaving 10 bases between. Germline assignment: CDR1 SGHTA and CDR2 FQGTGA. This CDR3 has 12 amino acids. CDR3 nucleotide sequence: TGTGCCAGCAGCTTACCGGGAGCGGCCCAGTACTTC. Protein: CASSLPGAAQYF. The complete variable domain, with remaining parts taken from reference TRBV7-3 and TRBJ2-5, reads GAGVSQTPSNKVTEKGKYVELRCDPISGHTALYWYRQSLGQGPEFLIYFQGTGAADDSGLPNDRFFAVRPEGSVSTLKIQRTERGDSAVYLCASSLPGAAQYFGPGTRLLVL.

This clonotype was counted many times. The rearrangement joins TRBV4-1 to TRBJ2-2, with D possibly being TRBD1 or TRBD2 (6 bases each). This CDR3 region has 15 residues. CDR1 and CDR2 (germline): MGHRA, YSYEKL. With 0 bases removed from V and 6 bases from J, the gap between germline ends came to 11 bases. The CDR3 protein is CASSQDWRGSGELFF. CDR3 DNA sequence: TGCGCCAGCAGCCAAGATTGGAGGGGGTCCGGGGAGCTGTTTTTT.

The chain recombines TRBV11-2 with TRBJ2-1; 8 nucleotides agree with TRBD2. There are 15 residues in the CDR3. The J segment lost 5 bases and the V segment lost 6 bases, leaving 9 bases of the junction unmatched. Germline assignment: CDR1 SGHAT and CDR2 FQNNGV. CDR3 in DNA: TGTGCCAGCAGTCAGGGACGGGGGGGCCACAATGAGCAGTTCTTC. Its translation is CASSQGRGGHNEQFF.

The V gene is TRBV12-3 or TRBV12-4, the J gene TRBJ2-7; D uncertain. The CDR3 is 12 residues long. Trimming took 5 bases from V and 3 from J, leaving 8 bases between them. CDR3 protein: CASSPDFYEQYF. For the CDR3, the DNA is TGTGCCAGCAGTCCCGACTTCTACGAGCAGTACTTC.

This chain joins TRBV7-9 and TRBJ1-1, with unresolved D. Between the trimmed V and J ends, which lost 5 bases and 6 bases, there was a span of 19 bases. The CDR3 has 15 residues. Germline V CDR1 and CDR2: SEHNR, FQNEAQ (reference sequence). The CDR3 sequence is CASSTPREKVPEAFF. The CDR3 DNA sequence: TGTGCCAGCAGCACTCCCCGTGAGAAGGTTCCTGAAGCTTTCTTT.

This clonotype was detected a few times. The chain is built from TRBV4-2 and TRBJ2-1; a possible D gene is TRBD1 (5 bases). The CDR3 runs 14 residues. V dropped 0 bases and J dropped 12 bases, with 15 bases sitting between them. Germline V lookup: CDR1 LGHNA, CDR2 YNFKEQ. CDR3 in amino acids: CASSQEQAVLWQFF. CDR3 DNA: TGTGCCAGCAGCCAAGAACAGGCGGTACTTTGGCAGTTCTTC.

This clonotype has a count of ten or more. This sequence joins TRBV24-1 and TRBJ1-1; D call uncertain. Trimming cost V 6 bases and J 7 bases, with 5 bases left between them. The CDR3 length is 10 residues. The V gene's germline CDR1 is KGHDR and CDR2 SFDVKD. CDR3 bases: TGTGCCACCAGTAGAGTTGAAGCTTTCTTT. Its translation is CATSRVEAFF.

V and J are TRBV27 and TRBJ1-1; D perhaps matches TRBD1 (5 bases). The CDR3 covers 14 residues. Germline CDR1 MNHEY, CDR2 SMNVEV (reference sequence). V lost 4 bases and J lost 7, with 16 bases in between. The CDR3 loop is CASSSGWQGGEAFF. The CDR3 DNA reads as TGTGCCAGCAGTTCCGGGTGGCAGGGAGGTGAAGCTTTCTTT.

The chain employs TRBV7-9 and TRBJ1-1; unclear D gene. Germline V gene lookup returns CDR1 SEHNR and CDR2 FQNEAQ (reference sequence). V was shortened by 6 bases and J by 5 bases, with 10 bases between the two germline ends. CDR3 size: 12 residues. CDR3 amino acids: CASRGLGTEAFF. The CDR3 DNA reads TGTGCCAGCAGGGGTTTAGGGACTGAAGCTTTCTTT. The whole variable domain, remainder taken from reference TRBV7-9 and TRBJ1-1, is DTGVSQNPRHKITKRGQNVTFRCDPISEHNRLYWYRQTLGQGPEFLTYFQNEAQLEKSRLLSDRFSAERPKGSFSTLEIQRTEQGDSAMYLCASRGLGTEAFFGQGTRLTVV.

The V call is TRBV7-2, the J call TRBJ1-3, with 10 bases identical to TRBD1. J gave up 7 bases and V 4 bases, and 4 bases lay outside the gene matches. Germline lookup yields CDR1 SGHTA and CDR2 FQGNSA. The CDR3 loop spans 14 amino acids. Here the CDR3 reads CASSWTGGWNTIYF. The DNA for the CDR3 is TGTGCCAGCAGCTGGACAGGGGGATGGAACACCATATATTTT.

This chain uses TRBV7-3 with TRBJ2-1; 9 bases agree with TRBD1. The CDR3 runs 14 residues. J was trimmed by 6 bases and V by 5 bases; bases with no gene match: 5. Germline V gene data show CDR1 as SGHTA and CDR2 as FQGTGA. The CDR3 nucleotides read TGTGCCAGCAGCCGGGGACAGGGTCGCAATGAGCAGTTCTTC. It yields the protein CASSRGQGRNEQFF.

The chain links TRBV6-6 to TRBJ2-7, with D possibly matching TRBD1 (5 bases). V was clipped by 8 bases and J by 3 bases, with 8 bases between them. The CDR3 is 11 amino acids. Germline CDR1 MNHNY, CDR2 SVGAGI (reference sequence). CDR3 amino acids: CASHGHYEQYF. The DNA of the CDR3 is TGTGCCAGCCATGGACACTACGAGCAGTACTTC.

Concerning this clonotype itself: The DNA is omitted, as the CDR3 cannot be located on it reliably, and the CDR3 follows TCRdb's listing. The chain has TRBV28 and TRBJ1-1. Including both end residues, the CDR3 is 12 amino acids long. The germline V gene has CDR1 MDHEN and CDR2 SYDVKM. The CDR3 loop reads CASILGGGEAFF.

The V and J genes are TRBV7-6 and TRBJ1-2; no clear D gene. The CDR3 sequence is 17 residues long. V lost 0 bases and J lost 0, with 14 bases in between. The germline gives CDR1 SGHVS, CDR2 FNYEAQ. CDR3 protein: CASSLAGSTPSNYGYTF. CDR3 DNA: TGTGCCAGCAGCTTAGCAGGTTCTACTCCTTCTAACTATGGCTACACCTTC.

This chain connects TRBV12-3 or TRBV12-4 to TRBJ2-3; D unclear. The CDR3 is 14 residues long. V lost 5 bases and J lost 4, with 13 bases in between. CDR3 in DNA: TGTGCCAGCAGTCCCCCCCCGGGTCCAGATACGCAGTATTTT. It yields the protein CASSPPPGPDTQYF.

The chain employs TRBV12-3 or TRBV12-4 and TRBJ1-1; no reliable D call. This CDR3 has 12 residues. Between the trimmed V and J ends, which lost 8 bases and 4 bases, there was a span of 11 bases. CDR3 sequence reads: CASHWGPTEAFF. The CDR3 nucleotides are TGTGCCAGCCATTGGGGTCCCACTGAAGCTTTCTTT.

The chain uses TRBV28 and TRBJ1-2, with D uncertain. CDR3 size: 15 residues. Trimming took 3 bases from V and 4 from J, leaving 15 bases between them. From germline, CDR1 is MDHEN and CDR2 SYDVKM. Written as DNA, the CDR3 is TGTGCCAGCAGTTTTTTCAGTACCGAAAGCTATGGCTACACCTTC. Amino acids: CASSFFSTESYGYTF.

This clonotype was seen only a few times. The DNA of the CDR3 is TGTGCCAGCAGCTCCCGGGACAGGGCCACCTACGAGCAGTACTTC. It specifies CASSSRDRATYEQYF. The chain combines TRBV7-8 with TRBJ2-7; 9 bases are shared with TRBD1. With 4 bases clipped from V and 2 bases from J, the junction kept 6 bases outside the gene matches. The CDR3 runs 15 residues. Germline loops: CDR1 SGHVS, CDR2 FQNEAQ.

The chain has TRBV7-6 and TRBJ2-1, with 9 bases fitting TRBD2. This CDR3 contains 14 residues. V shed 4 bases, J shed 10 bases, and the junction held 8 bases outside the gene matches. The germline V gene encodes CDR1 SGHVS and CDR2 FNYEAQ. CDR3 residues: CASSSSAGGGEQFF. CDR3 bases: TGTGCCAGCAGCTCTTCTGCGGGGGGGGGGGAGCAGTTCTTC.

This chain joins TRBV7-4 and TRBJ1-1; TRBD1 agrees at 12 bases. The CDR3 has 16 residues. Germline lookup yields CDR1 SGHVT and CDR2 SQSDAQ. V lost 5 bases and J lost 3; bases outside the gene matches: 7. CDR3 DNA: TGTGCCAGCAGCCAGGGACAGGGGGCAGGGGACACTGAAGCTTTCTTT. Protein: CASSQGQGAGDTEAFF.